Detailed here is one TCR beta chain. Its antigen is not known. V was cut by 6 bases and J by 0 bases, with 18 bases left in between. Looked up from germline, CDR1 is KGHSH and CDR2 is LQKENI. The CDR3 contains 17 residues. This record comes from a study of post-analysis software for immune sequencing data. Tagging with unique molecular identifiers was a feature of the TCR beta cDNA libraries. TCRdb reanalysed the PCR reads using MiXCR and keeps one entry per CDR3 protein. Here the sample spans hundreds of thousands of distinct CDR3 sequences, less than 45% being singletons. Findings and limits, study-wide: Five TRBV segments, TRBV5-6, TRBV5-1 and TRBV20-1 among them, were found more frequent in patients than controls.

The sequence came from a girl aged 5-17 years with multiple sclerosis. Sequencing was performed on blood. This chain joins TRBV18 and TRBJ2-1; no definite D call. As DNA, the CDR3 is TGTGCCAGCTCGCCAGAAGTTCCTACGAGCTCCTACAATGAGCAGTTCTTC. It codes for CASSPEVPTSSYNEQFF.